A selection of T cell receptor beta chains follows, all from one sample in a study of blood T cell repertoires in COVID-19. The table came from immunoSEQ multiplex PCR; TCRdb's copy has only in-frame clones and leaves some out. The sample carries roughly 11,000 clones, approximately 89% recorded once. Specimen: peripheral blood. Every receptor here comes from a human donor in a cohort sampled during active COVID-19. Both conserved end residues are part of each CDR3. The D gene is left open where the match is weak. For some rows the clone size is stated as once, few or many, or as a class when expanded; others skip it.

CDR3aa: CSASPLQGRRADTQYF
CDR3nt: TGCAGTGCTAGTCCCTTACAGGGGAGAAGGGCAGATACGCAGTATTTT
j_gene: TRBJ2-3
v_gene: TRBV20-1
abundance: .
d_gene: TRBD1

CDR3aa: CASSDLAGEYNEQFF
CDR3nt: TGTGCCAGCTCCGACCTAGCGGGGGAATACAATGAGCAGTTCTTC
j_gene: TRBJ2-1
v_gene: TRBV2
abundance: .
d_gene: TRBD2

CDR3aa: CASSQDRRLGGPSGELFF
CDR3nt: TGCGCCAGCAGCCAAGATAGGCGACTAGGAGGACCTTCCGGGGAGCTGTTTTTT
j_gene: TRBJ2-2
v_gene: TRBV4-3
abundance: .
d_gene: .

CDR3aa: CASSSGTGEGQPQHF
CDR3nt: TGTGCCAGCAGTTCCGGGACAGGGGAGGGTCAGCCCCAGCATTTT
j_gene: TRBJ1-5
v_gene: TRBV27
abundance: few
d_gene: TRBD1

CDR3aa: CAIGLALYNEQFF
CDR3nt: TGTGCCATTGGACTAGCGTTGTACAATGAGCAGTTCTTC
j_gene: TRBJ2-1
v_gene: TRBV10-3
abundance: .
d_gene: TRBD2

CDR3aa: CASSLLPGQGDRELFF
CDR3nt: TGTGCCAGCAGTTTATTGCCGGGACAGGGCGACCGGGAGCTGTTTTTT
j_gene: TRBJ2-2
v_gene: TRBV27
abundance: few
d_gene: TRBD1

CDR3aa: CASRTLLGQGARYEQYF
CDR3nt: TGTGCCAGCAGGACTCTTCTCGGACAGGGGGCGAGGTACGAGCAGTACTTC
j_gene: TRBJ2-7
v_gene: TRBV28
abundance: .
d_gene: TRBD1

CDR3aa: CARVGGTSTDTQYF
CDR3nt: TGTGCCCGGGTGGGAGGGACTAGCACAGATACGCAGTATTTT
j_gene: TRBJ2-3
v_gene: TRBV19
abundance: .
d_gene: TRBD2

CDR3aa: CASNLRTGGPYEQYF
CDR3nt: TGTGCCAGCAACCTAAGGACAGGGGGCCCCTACGAGCAGTACTTC
j_gene: TRBJ2-7
v_gene: TRBV7-2
abundance: .
d_gene: TRBD1

CDR3aa: CASAGGLREFNEQFF
CDR3nt: TGTGCCAGCGCAGGTGGTTTGCGGGAGTTCAATGAGCAGTTCTTC
j_gene: TRBJ2-1
v_gene: TRBV2
abundance: few
d_gene: TRBD2

CDR3aa: CASSFSYEPQHF
CDR3nt: TGTGCCAGCAGCTTTTCGTATGAGCCCCAGCATTTT
j_gene: TRBJ1-5
v_gene: TRBV7-2
abundance: .
d_gene: .

CDR3aa: CASSSTLEQFF
CDR3nt: TGTGCCAGCAGCTCCACTTTGGAGCAGTTCTTC
j_gene: TRBJ2-1
v_gene: TRBV7-9
abundance: .
d_gene: .

CDR3aa: CASSRTTGVGQETQYF
CDR3nt: TGTGCCAGCAGCCGCACGACAGGGGTTGGGCAAGAGACCCAGTACTTC
j_gene: TRBJ2-5
v_gene: TRBV4-2
abundance: .
d_gene: TRBD1

CDR3aa: CATRNRGKGYEQYF
CDR3nt: TGTGCCACCCGTAACAGGGGGAAAGGCTACGAGCAGTACTTC
j_gene: TRBJ2-7
v_gene: TRBV19
abundance: .
d_gene: TRBD1

CDR3aa: CASRRSLEETQYF
CDR3nt: TGTGCCAGCAGACGTAGCCTAGAAGAGACCCAGTACTTC
j_gene: TRBJ2-5
v_gene: TRBV2
abundance: once
d_gene: .

CDR3aa: CASSPATGNVRETQYF
CDR3nt: TGTGCCAGTAGTCCCGCGACAGGGAATGTGCGGGAGACCCAGTACTTC
j_gene: TRBJ2-5
v_gene: TRBV19
abundance: .
d_gene: TRBD1

CDR3aa: CASSPRTGAMNTEAFF
CDR3nt: TGTGCCAGCAGCCCCAGGACAGGAGCAATGAACACTGAAGCTTTCTTT
j_gene: TRBJ1-1
v_gene: TRBV7-9
abundance: .
d_gene: TRBD1

CDR3aa: CASTRAKGDRTYEQYF
CDR3nt: TGCGCCAGCACACGAGCAAAGGGGGACAGAACCTACGAGCAGTACTTC
j_gene: TRBJ2-7
v_gene: TRBV10-2
abundance: once
d_gene: TRBD1

CDR3aa: CASSDVVAGGVEQYF
CDR3nt: TGTGCCAGCAGTGATGTGGTAGCGGGAGGGGTCGAGCAGTACTTC
j_gene: TRBJ2-7
v_gene: TRBV2
abundance: .
d_gene: TRBD2

CDR3aa: CASSSLAGVRETQYF
CDR3nt: TGTGCCAGCAGCTCCCTAGCGGGAGTGCGAGAGACCCAGTACTTC
j_gene: TRBJ2-5
v_gene: TRBV5-6
abundance: once
d_gene: TRBD2

CDR3aa: CASSKYRADSYNEQFF
CDR3nt: TGTGCCAGTAGTAAGTACCGAGCGGATTCCTACAATGAGCAGTTCTTC
j_gene: TRBJ2-1
v_gene: TRBV19
abundance: once
d_gene: .

CDR3aa: CASSLAPGQIYEQYF
CDR3nt: TGTGCCAGCAGCTTAGCCCCGGGACAAATCTACGAGCAGTACTTC
j_gene: TRBJ2-7
v_gene: TRBV11-2
abundance: large
d_gene: .

CDR3aa: CASSLEAGNTEAFF
CDR3nt: TGCGCCAGCAGCTTGGAGGCAGGCAACACTGAAGCTTTCTTT
j_gene: TRBJ1-1
v_gene: TRBV5-1
abundance: .
d_gene: .

CDR3aa: CASSILTGLGNTIYF
CDR3nt: TGTGCCAGTAGTATTTTGACAGGGCTTGGAAACACCATATATTTT
j_gene: TRBJ1-3
v_gene: TRBV19
abundance: once
d_gene: TRBD1

CDR3aa: CASSYLATTGLEAFF
CDR3nt: TGTGCCAGCAGTTACCTCGCAACGACAGGGCTTGAAGCTTTCTTT
j_gene: TRBJ1-1
v_gene: TRBV6-6
abundance: .
d_gene: TRBD1

CDR3aa: CSVKSGFEQYF
CDR3nt: TGCAGTGTAAAGAGCGGGTTCGAGCAGTACTTC
j_gene: TRBJ2-7
v_gene: TRBV20-1
abundance: .
d_gene: .

CDR3aa: CASSVGTGGYNEQFF
CDR3nt: TGTGCCAGCAGCGTAGGGACAGGGGGCTACAATGAGCAGTTCTTC
j_gene: TRBJ2-1
v_gene: TRBV7-9
abundance: .
d_gene: TRBD1

CDR3aa: CATNQGLNQPQHF
CDR3nt: TGTGCCACGAACCAGGGGCTCAATCAGCCCCAGCATTTT
j_gene: TRBJ1-5
v_gene: TRBV10-3
abundance: .
d_gene: .

CDR3aa: CASSAGVSRSSGNTIYF
CDR3nt: TGTGCCAGCAGCGCAGGGGTTTCTAGGAGCTCTGGAAACACCATATATTTT
j_gene: TRBJ1-3
v_gene: TRBV9
abundance: .
d_gene: .

CDR3aa: CASSAGTSASGELFF
CDR3nt: TGTGCCAGCAGTGCCGGGACTAGCGCCTCCGGGGAGCTGTTTTTT
j_gene: TRBJ2-2
v_gene: TRBV6-4
abundance: .
d_gene: TRBD2

CDR3aa: CASTTGVSGYTF
CDR3nt: TGTGCCAGCACGACAGGGGTTTCTGGCTACACCTTC
j_gene: TRBJ1-2
v_gene: TRBV7-9
abundance: .
d_gene: TRBD1

CDR3aa: CASSRVRGSYEQYF
CDR3nt: TGCGCCAGCAGTCGGGTCCGAGGTTCCTACGAGCAGTACTTC
j_gene: TRBJ2-7
v_gene: TRBV23-1
abundance: once
d_gene: .

CDR3aa: CASGGAGRNTGELFF
CDR3nt: TGTGCCAGCGGTGGGGCGGGGCGGAACACCGGGGAGCTGTTTTTT
j_gene: TRBJ2-2
v_gene: TRBV11-2
abundance: .
d_gene: .

CDR3aa: CASSQRLAVGLFF
CDR3nt: TGTGCCAGCAGCCAGCGACTAGCGGTGGGGCTGTTTTTT
j_gene: TRBJ2-2
v_gene: TRBV3-1/TRBV3-2
abundance: .
d_gene: TRBD2

CDR3aa: CASSPPSGSTYEQYF
CDR3nt: TGTGCCAGCTCACCACCTAGCGGGTCCACCTACGAGCAGTACTTC
j_gene: TRBJ2-7
v_gene: TRBV18
abundance: .
d_gene: TRBD2